A single T cell receptor beta chain is shown here with its context. The antigen remains undetermined. The data were produced by immunoSEQ multiplex PCR, yet TCRdb's version contains in-frame clones alone and is incomplete. The repertoire consists of about 150,000 clones, with approximately 88% occurring once and the leading ten covering about 3.5%. These data belong to a study of cytomegalovirus exposure and HLA in healthy donors. Study-wide findings and caveats: Reportedly, diagnosis of cytomegalovirus status by the classifier showed high specificity and sensitivity.

Trimming removed 2 bases from V and 2 bases from J; junction bases left unmatched: 9. The germline V gene encodes CDR1 ENHRY and CDR2 SYGVKD. The CDR3 has 17 residues. The receptor comes from a woman aged 18-30 years in good health and CMV-seropositive. The specimen was PBMCs. V usage is TRBV10-3 and J usage is TRBJ1-2, with TRBD1 matching 9 bases. In nucleotides, the CDR3 is TGTGCCATCAGTGAGAGCCGGGACAGGGTGGGGAACTATGGCTACACCTTC. It is translated as CAISESRDRVGNYGYTF.